Below, 19 T cell receptor beta chains from the same sample are listed, as sequenced in a study of immune heterogeneity within non-small cell lung tumors. Template came from bulk tumor genomic DNA, at approximately 620 ng per sample. Several spatially distant biopsies were obtained per primary tumor intraoperatively. The study cohort was described as untreated, and its members had newly diagnosed non-small cell lung cancer. They went on to have curative surgery. CDR3 of TCR beta was amplified by multiplex PCR that used 32 V and 13 J primers. From the multiplex PCR reads, TCRdb called clonotypes with MiXCR, one entry per CDR3 protein. In the table there are about 3,000 distinct CDR3 sequences, approximately 40% of which are singletons. Sequencing input: lung tumor tissue. These receptor sequences come from a man in his 70s with non-small cell lung cancer.

V gene TRBV3-1 combines with J gene TRBJ2-3; D may be TRBD1 or TRBD2 (5 bases each). V lost 4 bases, J lost 4 bases, and 9 bases lay in between. Germline values: CDR1 LGHDT, CDR2 YNNKEL (reference sequence). The CDR3 has 13 residues. The CDR3 sequence: CASSLRDPDTQYF. The CDR3 nucleotides read TGTGCCAGCAGCCTCCGGGACCCAGATACGCAGTATTTT.

V is TRBV6-1 and J is TRBJ1-5, with D perhaps matching TRBD1 (5 bases). CDR3 length equals 13 residues. Germline CDR1 and CDR2: MNHNS and SASEGT. V was cut by 6 bases and J by 3 bases, with 9 bases left in between. CDR3 residues: CASSTGYNQPQHF. DNA for the CDR3: TGTGCCAGCAGCACAGGATACAATCAGCCCCAGCATTTT.

The chain is built from TRBV2 and TRBJ2-1; D unclear. The germline V gene has CDR1 SNHLY and CDR2 FYNNEI. The V end lost 5 bases, the J end lost 3 bases, and 11 bases lay between the germline ends. The CDR3 has 14 amino acids. The CDR3 coding sequence is TGTGCCAGCAGTCCCGAGGCGGTCTACAATGAGCAGTTCTTC. It encodes CASSPEAVYNEQFF. The entire variable domain, with the rest obtained from reference TRBV2 and TRBJ2-1, is as follows: EPEVTQTPSHQVTQMGQEVILRCVPISNHLYFYWYRQILGQKVEFLVSFYNNEISEKSEIFDDQFSVERPDGSNFTLKIRSTKLEDSAMYFCASSPEAVYNEQFFGPGTRLTVL.

This clonotype is termed medium-sized. The J gene is TRBJ2-7, the V gene TRBV7-8, with 8 bases matching TRBD2. J gave up 5 bases and V 2 bases, and 8 bases lay outside the gene matches. The germline V gene encodes CDR1 SGHVS and CDR2 FQNEAQ. CDR3 length: 15 residues. The CDR3: CASSLWGLESHEQYF. CDR3 in DNA: TGTGCCAGCAGCTTATGGGGACTAGAGTCCCACGAGCAGTACTTC. Based on the CDR3 plus reference TRBV7-8 and TRBJ2-7, the full variable domain is GAGVSQSPRYKVAKRGQDVALRCDPISGHVSLFWYQQALGQGPEFLTYFQNEAQLDKSGLPSDRFFAERPEGSVSTLKIQRTQQEDSAVYLCASSLWGLESHEQYFGPGTRLTVT.

This clonotype has just a few counts. The chain joins TRBV20-1 to TRBJ1-2; 9 bases match TRBD1. Looked up from germline, CDR1 is DFQATT and CDR2 is SNEGSKA (reference sequence). The V gene end was trimmed by 6 bases and the J gene end by 4 bases; junction bases not matched to a gene: 6. The CDR3 is 13 amino acids. The CDR3 here is CSAGQGTLYGYTF. The CDR3, as DNA: TGCAGTGCAGGACAGGGGACTCTCTATGGCTACACCTTC.

The chain couples TRBV9 to TRBJ2-3; D uncertain. Trimming shortened V by 0 bases and J by 2 bases, and 7 bases separated the two germline ends. Looked up from germline, CDR1 is SGDLS and CDR2 is YYNGEE. The CDR3 covers 14 residues. The chain's CDR3 is CASSVDGTTDTQYF. DNA of the CDR3: TGTGCCAGCAGCGTAGATGGTACCACAGATACGCAGTATTTT.

By share, this clonotype ranks as medium-sized. The rearrangement joins TRBV19 to TRBJ2-2; the match to TRBD1 covers 10 bases. This CDR3 is built from 15 residues. Trimming at V came to 5 bases and at J to 5 bases, leaving 5 bases not matched to a gene. Germline values: CDR1 LNHDA, CDR2 SQIVND (reference sequence). CDR3: CASSSWTGGTGELFF. The CDR3 coding sequence is TGTGCCAGTAGTTCGTGGACAGGGGGGACCGGGGAGCTGTTTTTT.

The rearrangement joins TRBV7-9 to TRBJ2-1; possibly TRBD2 for D (6 bases). The CDR3 sequence is 12 residues long. Germline V gene data show CDR1 as SEHNR and CDR2 as FQNEAQ (reference sequence). The V end lost 10 bases, the J end lost 8 bases, and 15 bases lay between the germline ends. The DNA for the CDR3 is TGTGCCAACACTCCGGGGGTGGATGAGCAGTTCTTC. Its protein product is CANTPGVDEQFF.

This clonotype was detected a few times. V usage is TRBV4-2 and J usage is TRBJ1-3; no definite D call. Deletions cut 2 bases from V and 0 bases from J, with 11 bases between. Germline V CDR1 and CDR2: LGHNA, YNFKEQ. CDR3 length: 16 residues. In DNA, the CDR3 is TGTGCCAGCAGCCAAATGATTGACGCCTCTGGAAACACCATATATTTT. Translating gives CASSQMIDASGNTIYF.

The chain has TRBV18 and TRBJ2-2, with a weak D call TRBD1 (6 bases). Deletions cut 6 bases from V and 4 bases from J, with 9 bases between. This CDR3 is 13 amino acids long. CDR1 is KGHSH, CDR2 LQKENI, per germline. For the CDR3, the DNA is TGTGCCAGCTCGGAGACAGGCACCGGGGAGCTGTTTTTT. Translating gives CASSETGTGELFF.

This clonotype is deemed medium-sized. The chain links TRBV2 to TRBJ1-5; 9 nucleotides align to TRBD1. The V segment lost 6 bases and the J segment 7 bases; nucleotides outside the gene matches: 10. CDR3 size: 15 residues. CDR1 and CDR2 (germline): SNHLY, FYNNEI. Here the CDR3 reads CASRAGGQGRQPQHF. CDR3 nucleotide sequence: TGTGCCAGCAGGGCGGGTGGACAGGGGCGGCAGCCCCAGCATTTT.

This clonotype was observed a handful of times. The CDR3 DNA reads TGCAGCGGATCCTCGGTACCGGACAGCGAGCAGTTCTTC. Its translation is CSGSSVPDSEQFF. V and J are TRBV20-1 and TRBJ2-1; tentative D call: TRBD1 (6 bases). The CDR3 extends over 13 amino acids. Germline V gene lookup returns CDR1 DFQATT and CDR2 SNEGSKA (reference sequence).

About this clonotype itself: At one end, the junction sequence differs from germline, possibly due to a read error. This chain uses TRBV24-1 with TRBJ2-4; TRBD2 might be the D (6 bases). The germline V gene has CDR1 KGHDR and CDR2 SFDVKD. This CDR3 is 9 amino acids long. CDR3 sequence: CPEGPFCPW. For the CDR3, the DNA is TGCCCGGAGGGGCCCTTTTGTCCGTGG.

The V gene is TRBV18, the J gene TRBJ1-4, with D possibly matching TRBD1 (6 bases). V was pared by 3 bases and J by 7 bases, with 12 bases between. Germline V gives CDR1 KGHSH, CDR2 LQKENI. This CDR3 has 14 residues. CDR3 region: CASSPGQVLEKLFF. CDR3 nucleotides: TGTGCCAGCTCACCGGGACAAGTTCTTGAAAAACTGTTTTTT.

The chain uses TRBV27 and TRBJ1-2, with D maybe TRBD1 (6 bases). Germline CDR1 reads MNHEY; CDR2 reads SMNVEV (reference sequence). Trimming cost V 6 bases and J 3 bases, with 17 bases left between them. The CDR3 spans 15 residues. In nucleotides, the CDR3 is TGTGCCAGCAGGAAGAGACAGGAACCCTACTATGGCTACACCTTC. Amino acid sequence: CASRKRQEPYYGYTF.

This clonotype was detected a few times. The V gene is TRBV6-1, the J gene TRBJ1-6, with D possibly matching TRBD1 (6 bases). The length of the CDR3 is 13 residues. The germline CDR1 and CDR2 sequences are MNHNS and SASEGT. Trimming left V 5 bases short and J 8 bases short, with 10 bases between. The CDR3 coding sequence is TGTGCCAGCAGTAGGACAGCAGATTCACCCCTCCACTTT. Its protein is CASSRTADSPLHF.

The chain uses TRBV3-2 and TRBJ1-6. TRBV3-2 is a pseudogene segment. The CDR3 loop spans 15 amino acids. In nucleotides, the CDR3 is TGTGCCAGCAGCCCAAGGGTATCCTATAATTCACCCCTCCACTTT. Translated, it gives CASSPRVSYNSPLHF.

CDR3 protein: CASSFEVGGTRYYEQYF. CDR3 in DNA: TGTGCCAGCAGCTTTGAGGTGGGCGGGACAAGATACTACGAGCAGTACTTC. The V gene is TRBV11-1, the J gene TRBJ2-7; D may be TRBD1 or TRBD2 (6 bases each). Germline V lookup: CDR1 SGHAT, CDR2 FQDESV (reference sequence). This CDR3 is built from 17 residues. Trimming took 3 bases from V and 3 from J, leaving 21 bases between them.

This chain joins TRBV27 and TRBJ1-6; 8 bases map to TRBD1. Germline-derived CDR1 and CDR2 are MNHEY and SMNVEV (reference sequence). This CDR3 spans 16 amino acids. Trimming removed 6 bases from V and 3 bases from J; junction bases left unmatched: 7. This CDR3 reads CASRTDREGYNSPLHF. The CDR3, as DNA: TGTGCCAGCAGGACGGACAGGGAGGGCTATAATTCACCCCTCCACTTT.